This T cell receptor (beta chain) appears in the sequencing data of a study of blood T cells in healthy people across ages. It was with a sample-barcoded 5' primer and a J-beta primer mix that a second PCR of about 6 to 11 cycles was run. Individual samples furnished no less than 2.5 million CDR3-containing paired-end reads apiece. TCRdb reanalysed the 5' RACE reads using MiXCR and keeps one entry per CDR3 protein. The top ten clones hold 10% to 15% of a sample with approximately 800,000 distinct CDR3 sequences, approximately 35% of them seen once. A remark on this clonotype: What it binds is unknown. A single base separates this from a much larger clone, so it may be a read error.

CDR3 length: 14 amino acids. Trimming took 6 bases from V and 4 from J, leaving 13 bases between them. Germline CDR1 SNHLY, CDR2 FYNNEI. Study findings and constraints: The study found more naive CD4+ cells and higher diversity in long-lived than aged donors. Total diversity from one million sequenced T cells was likely underestimated.

This sequence originates from a man between 18 and 29 years old in good health. Sequencing was performed on blood. The rearrangement uses TRBV2 and TRBJ2-1; D is unresolved. Here the CDR3 reads CASRERSAYNEQFF. In nucleotides, the CDR3 is TGTGCCAGCAGGGAGCGCTCGGCGTACAATGAGCAGTTCTTC.